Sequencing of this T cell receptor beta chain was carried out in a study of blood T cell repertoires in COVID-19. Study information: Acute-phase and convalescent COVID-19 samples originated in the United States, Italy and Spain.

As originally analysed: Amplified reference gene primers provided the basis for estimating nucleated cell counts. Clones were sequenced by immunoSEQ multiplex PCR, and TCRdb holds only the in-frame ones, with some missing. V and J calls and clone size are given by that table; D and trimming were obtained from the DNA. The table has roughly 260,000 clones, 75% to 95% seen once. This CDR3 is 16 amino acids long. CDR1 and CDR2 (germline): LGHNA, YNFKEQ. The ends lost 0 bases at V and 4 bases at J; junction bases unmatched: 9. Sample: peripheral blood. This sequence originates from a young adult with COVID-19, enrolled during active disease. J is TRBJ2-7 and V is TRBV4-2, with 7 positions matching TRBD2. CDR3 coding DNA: TGTGCCAGCAGCCAAGATTCCCTGGCCGGGAGGTACGAGCAGTACTTC. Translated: CASSQDSLAGRYEQYF.